Listed here is a single T cell receptor (beta chain). The antigen remains undetermined. In nominal health when sampled, donors likely had unrecorded immune exposures nonetheless. The data derive from a study of cytomegalovirus exposure and HLA in healthy donors. Study-level points and caveats: Data from an earlier analysis indicated that most TCR beta V segments were productive either about 87% or about 30% of the time. Highly shared sequence variants in one cluster were likely a sequencing artifact. Association of a missense DCLRE1C variant with TCR beta V- and J-gene trimming was reported in a later analysis.

PCR employed 60 Vbeta and 13 Jbeta primers. Clones were sequenced by immunoSEQ multiplex PCR, and TCRdb holds only the in-frame ones, with some missing. This repertoire shows approximately 100,000 clones, about 79% found once; its top ten account for 2% to 3%. The CDR3 sequence is 14 residues long. The germline V gene has CDR1 SNHLY and CDR2 FYNNEI. V dropped 2 bases and J dropped 7 bases, with 9 bases sitting between them. Sequenced input: PBMCs. This chain connects TRBV2 to TRBJ1-6, with D perhaps TRBD1 (6 bases). This sequence originates from a man aged 50-60 years in good health and CMV-seropositive. In nucleotides, the CDR3 is TGTGCCAGCAGTGAATGGGGGCAGAATTCACCCCTCCACTTT. It codes for CASSEWGQNSPLHF.